A selection of T cell receptor beta chains follows, all from one sample in a study of shared clonotypes between healthy human individuals. Sequenced by immunoSEQ multiplex PCR; TCRdb stores in-frame clones only, minus some. The table lists some 1.1 million clones, roughly 77% of them singletons. Sequencing was carried out using memory CD4+ T cells from PBMCs. All receptors derive from a young man in good health. Some clones in this sample may be carry-over from other donors' samples. Both conserved end residues are part of each CDR3. Each record gives: D gene, J gene, V gene, clone size, CDR3 protein, CDR3 DNA. D genes are given only for firm matches. Clone size is not always given. Where it is, it says once, few, many or a class for expanded clones.

d_call: TRBD1
j_call: TRBJ1-5
v_call: TRBV28
clone_size: .
cdr3_aa: CASVKVRTGSNQPQHF
cdr3_nt: TGTGCCAGCGTAAAAGTCCGGACAGGTAGCAATCAGCCCCAGCATTTT

d_call: TRBD1
j_call: TRBJ2-7
v_call: TRBV10-3
clone_size: .
cdr3_aa: CAISEWSGTGGREQYF
cdr3_nt: TGTGCCATCAGTGAGTGGTCCGGGACAGGGGGCCGCGAGCAGTACTTC

d_call: .
j_call: TRBJ1-1
v_call: TRBV2
clone_size: .
cdr3_aa: CASRIQGANTEAFF
cdr3_nt: TGTGCCAGCAGGATACAGGGTGCCAACACTGAAGCTTTCTTT

d_call: .
j_call: TRBJ1-1
v_call: TRBV29-1
clone_size: few
cdr3_aa: CSGTVMNTEAFF
cdr3_nt: TGCAGCGGCACAGTCATGAACACTGAAGCTTTCTTT

d_call: .
j_call: TRBJ1-2
v_call: TRBV28
clone_size: .
cdr3_aa: CASSPPLRRNYGYTF
cdr3_nt: TGTGCCAGCAGTCCACCGTTGAGACGGAACTATGGCTACACCTTC

d_call: .
j_call: TRBJ2-5
v_call: TRBV7-2
clone_size: many
cdr3_aa: CASSLVGGRETQYF
cdr3_nt: TGTGCCAGCAGCTTAGTAGGAGGGAGAGAGACCCAGTACTTC

d_call: TRBD2
j_call: TRBJ2-7
v_call: TRBV5-1
clone_size: .
cdr3_aa: CASSLAFAGVREQYF
cdr3_nt: TGCGCCAGCAGCTTGGCCTTTGCGGGAGTGCGAGAGCAGTACTTC

d_call: TRBD1
j_call: TRBJ1-5
v_call: TRBV9
clone_size: .
cdr3_aa: CASGTGNQPQHF
cdr3_nt: TGTGCCAGCGGGACAGGTAATCAGCCCCAGCATTTT

d_call: .
j_call: TRBJ1-5
v_call: TRBV4-3
clone_size: .
cdr3_aa: CASSQDFKTGHSNQPQHF
cdr3_nt: TGCGCCAGCAGCCAAGATTTTAAGACAGGCCATAGCAATCAGCCCCAGCATTTT

d_call: .
j_call: TRBJ2-1
v_call: TRBV2
clone_size: .
cdr3_aa: CASNQHRDEQFF
cdr3_nt: TGTGCCAGCAATCAGCATCGGGATGAGCAGTTCTTC

d_call: .
j_call: TRBJ2-5
v_call: TRBV28
clone_size: .
cdr3_aa: CASSLLGPGQETQYF
cdr3_nt: TGTGCCAGCAGTCTCCTCGGGCCAGGCCAAGAGACCCAGTACTTC

d_call: .
j_call: TRBJ1-5
v_call: TRBV28
clone_size: .
cdr3_aa: CASSYGGYWGTSNQPQHF
cdr3_nt: TGTGCCAGCAGTTATGGGGGCTATTGGGGGACAAGCAATCAGCCCCAGCATTTT

d_call: .
j_call: TRBJ2-3
v_call: TRBV5-1
clone_size: .
cdr3_aa: CASSLGKPTDTQYF
cdr3_nt: TGCGCCAGCAGCTTGGGCAAACCCACAGATACGCAGTATTTT

d_call: .
j_call: TRBJ2-7
v_call: TRBV11-2
clone_size: .
cdr3_aa: CASSPRSGYEQYF
cdr3_nt: TGTGCCAGCAGCCCGAGAAGTGGCTACGAGCAGTACTTC

d_call: .
j_call: TRBJ2-7
v_call: TRBV7-8
clone_size: .
cdr3_aa: CASSPIAILEQYF
cdr3_nt: TGTGCCAGCAGCCCTATTGCCATTTTGGAGCAGTACTTC

d_call: TRBD2
j_call: TRBJ2-7
v_call: TRBV28
clone_size: .
cdr3_aa: CASSPSGNYEQYF
cdr3_nt: TGTGCCAGCAGCCCTAGCGGGAACTACGAGCAGTACTTC

d_call: .
j_call: TRBJ1-1
v_call: TRBV11-2
clone_size: .
cdr3_aa: CASSSPRMGRSVTEAFF
cdr3_nt: TGTGCCAGCAGCTCACCTCGTATGGGAAGGTCGGTCACTGAAGCTTTCTTT

d_call: .
j_call: TRBJ1-2
v_call: TRBV28
clone_size: .
cdr3_aa: CASSLTYGGTYGYTF
cdr3_nt: TGTGCCAGCAGTTTAACATACGGGGGAACCTATGGCTACACCTTC

d_call: .
j_call: TRBJ2-4
v_call: TRBV30
clone_size: .
cdr3_aa: CAWREGRQLAKNIQYF
cdr3_nt: TGTGCCTGGAGAGAGGGACGTCAACTCGCCAAAAACATTCAGTACTTC

d_call: .
j_call: TRBJ2-1
v_call: TRBV5-1
clone_size: .
cdr3_aa: CASSLAPSSSYNEQFF
cdr3_nt: TGCGCCAGCAGCTTGGCGCCCTCGAGCTCCTACAATGAGCAGTTCTTC

d_call: .
j_call: TRBJ1-1
v_call: TRBV5-1
clone_size: .
cdr3_aa: CASNLGEANTEAFF
cdr3_nt: TGCGCCAGTAACCTCGGGGAGGCGAACACTGAAGCTTTCTTT

d_call: .
j_call: TRBJ1-4
v_call: TRBV6-1
clone_size: .
cdr3_aa: CASRGLWAENEKLFF
cdr3_nt: TGTGCCAGCAGGGGTCTTTGGGCCGAGAATGAAAAACTGTTTTTT

d_call: .
j_call: TRBJ1-6
v_call: TRBV4-1
clone_size: once
cdr3_aa: CASSQDIEGPLHF
cdr3_nt: TGCGCCAGCAGCCAAGATATTGAGGGGCCCCTCCACTTT

d_call: .
j_call: TRBJ2-5
v_call: TRBV5-4
clone_size: once
cdr3_aa: CASSVGTQETQYF
cdr3_nt: TGTGCCAGCAGCGTGGGCACTCAAGAGACCCAGTACTTC

d_call: TRBD1
j_call: TRBJ2-5
v_call: TRBV2
clone_size: .
cdr3_aa: CASAGTGNFQETQYF
cdr3_nt: TGTGCCAGCGCCGGGACAGGGAATTTCCAAGAGACCCAGTACTTC

d_call: .
j_call: TRBJ2-1
v_call: TRBV4-1
clone_size: many
cdr3_aa: CASSLGPVGSEQFF
cdr3_nt: TGCGCCAGCAGCCTCGGGCCCGTCGGGAGTGAGCAGTTCTTC

d_call: TRBD1
j_call: TRBJ2-3
v_call: TRBV9
clone_size: .
cdr3_aa: CASSVSTGAFDTQYF
cdr3_nt: TGTGCCAGCAGCGTAAGTACAGGGGCTTTCGATACGCAGTATTTT

d_call: .
j_call: TRBJ2-7
v_call: TRBV7-2
clone_size: .
cdr3_aa: CASSLVGGPYEQYF
cdr3_nt: TGTGCCAGCAGCTTAGTCGGAGGACCCTACGAGCAGTACTTC

d_call: .
j_call: TRBJ1-5
v_call: TRBV7-9
clone_size: .
cdr3_aa: CASSSGRRTTREPQHF
cdr3_nt: TGTGCCAGCAGCTCGGGACGGCGAACAACGCGGGAGCCCCAGCATTTT

d_call: TRBD1
j_call: TRBJ2-7
v_call: TRBV6-5
clone_size: few
cdr3_aa: CASSRDRASSYEQYF
cdr3_nt: TGTGCCAGCAGTAGAGACAGGGCGAGCTCCTACGAGCAGTACTTC

d_call: TRBD2
j_call: TRBJ2-5
v_call: TRBV7-3
clone_size: .
cdr3_aa: CASSEGRGETQYF
cdr3_nt: TGTGCCAGCAGCGAAGGGAGGGGAGAGACCCAGTACTTC

d_call: TRBD2
j_call: TRBJ2-4
v_call: TRBV6-5
clone_size: .
cdr3_aa: CASSTERGAKNIQYF
cdr3_nt: TGTGCCAGCAGCACCGAGCGGGGGGCCAAAAACATTCAGTACTTC